This TCR beta chain was found in a study of blood T cell repertoires in COVID-19. Sequencing was performed with immunoSEQ multiplex PCR; in TCRdb, only in-frame clones are kept and a portion is missing. The table records around 50,000 clones, approximately 87% of them present only once. V was cut by 3 bases and J by 5 bases, with 13 bases left in between. Germline CDR1 reads MNHEY; CDR2 reads SMNVEV (reference sequence). The CDR3 sequence is 14 residues long. V and J are TRBV27 and TRBJ1-2; tentatively, D is TRBD1 (5 bases). The clonotype was recovered from a human donor in a cohort sampled during active COVID-19. Sequencing was done on a sample of peripheral blood. CDR3 nucleotide sequence: TGTGCCAGCAGTTTGTTCCCGGGGACTTATGGCTACACCTTC. As protein: CASSLFPGTYGYTF.